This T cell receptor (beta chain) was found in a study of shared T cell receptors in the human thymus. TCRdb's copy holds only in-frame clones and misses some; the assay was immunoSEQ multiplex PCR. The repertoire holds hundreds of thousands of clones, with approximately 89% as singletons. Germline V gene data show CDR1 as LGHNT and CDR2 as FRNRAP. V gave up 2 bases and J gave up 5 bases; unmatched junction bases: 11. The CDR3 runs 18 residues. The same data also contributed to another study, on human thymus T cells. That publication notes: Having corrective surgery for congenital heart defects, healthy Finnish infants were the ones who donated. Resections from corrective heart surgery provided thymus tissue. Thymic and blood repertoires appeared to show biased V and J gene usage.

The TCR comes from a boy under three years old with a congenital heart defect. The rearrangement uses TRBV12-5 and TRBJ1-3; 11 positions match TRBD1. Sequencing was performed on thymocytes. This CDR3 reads CASGLNSSRDRGRNTIYF. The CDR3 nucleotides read TGTGCTAGTGGTTTGAACAGTAGCCGGGACAGGGGGAGAAACACCATATATTTT.